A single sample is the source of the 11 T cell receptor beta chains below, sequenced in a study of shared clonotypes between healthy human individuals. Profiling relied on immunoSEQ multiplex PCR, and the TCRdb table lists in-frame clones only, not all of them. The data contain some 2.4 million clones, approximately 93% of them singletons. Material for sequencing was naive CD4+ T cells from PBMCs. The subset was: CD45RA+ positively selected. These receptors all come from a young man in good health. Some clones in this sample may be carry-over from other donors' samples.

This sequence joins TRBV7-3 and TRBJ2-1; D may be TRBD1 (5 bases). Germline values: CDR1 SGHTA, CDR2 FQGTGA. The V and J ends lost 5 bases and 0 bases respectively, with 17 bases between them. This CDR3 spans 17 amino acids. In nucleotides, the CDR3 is TGTGCCAGCAGCCTCAATGGTAGGGGAAGCTCCTACAATGAGCAGTTCTTC. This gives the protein CASSLNGRGSSYNEQFF.

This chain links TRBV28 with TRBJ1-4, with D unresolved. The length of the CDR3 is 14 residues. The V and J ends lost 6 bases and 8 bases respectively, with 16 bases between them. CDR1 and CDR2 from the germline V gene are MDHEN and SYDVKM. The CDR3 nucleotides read TGTGCCAGCAGCACACAAGAAGGGAGAGAAAAACTGTTTTTT. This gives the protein CASSTQEGREKLFF.

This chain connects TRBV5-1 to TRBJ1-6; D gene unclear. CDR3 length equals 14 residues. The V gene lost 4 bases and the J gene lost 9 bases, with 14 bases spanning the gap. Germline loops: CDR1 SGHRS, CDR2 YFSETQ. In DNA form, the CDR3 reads TGCGCCAGCAGCCCTTCGGTGGGCGGTTCACCCCTCCACTTT. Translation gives CASSPSVGGSPLHF.

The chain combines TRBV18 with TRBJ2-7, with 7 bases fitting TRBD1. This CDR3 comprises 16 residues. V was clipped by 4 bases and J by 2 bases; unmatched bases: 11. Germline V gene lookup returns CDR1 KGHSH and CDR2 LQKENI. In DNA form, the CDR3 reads TGTGCCAGCTCACTACCCGTAGGACAGGCGCCCTACGAGCAGTACTTC. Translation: CASSLPVGQAPYEQYF.

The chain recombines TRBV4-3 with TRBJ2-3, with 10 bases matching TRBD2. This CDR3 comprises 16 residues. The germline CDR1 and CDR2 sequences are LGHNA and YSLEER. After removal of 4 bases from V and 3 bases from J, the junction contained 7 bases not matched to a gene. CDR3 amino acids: CASSRGAGGSTDTQYF. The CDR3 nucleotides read TGCGCCAGCAGCCGGGGAGCGGGAGGGTCGACAGATACGCAGTATTTT.

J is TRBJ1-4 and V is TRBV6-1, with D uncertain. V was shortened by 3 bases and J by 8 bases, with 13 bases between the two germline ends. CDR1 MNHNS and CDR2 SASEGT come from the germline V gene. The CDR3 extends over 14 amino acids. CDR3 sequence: CASSERVVDEKLFF. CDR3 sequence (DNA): TGTGCCAGCAGTGAGCGGGTGGTTGACGAAAAACTGTTTTTT.

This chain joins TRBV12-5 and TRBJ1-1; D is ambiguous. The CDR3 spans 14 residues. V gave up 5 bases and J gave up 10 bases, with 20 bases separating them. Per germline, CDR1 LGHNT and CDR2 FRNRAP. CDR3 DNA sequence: TGTGCTAGTGGTCCCCCCGGGAGTAAGGGTCGAGCTTTCTTT. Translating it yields CASGPPGSKGRAFF.

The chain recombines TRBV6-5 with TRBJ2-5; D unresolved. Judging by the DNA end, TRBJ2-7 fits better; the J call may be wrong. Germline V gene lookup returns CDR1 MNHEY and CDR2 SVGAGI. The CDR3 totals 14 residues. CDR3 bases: TGTGCCAGCAGTTACTCGCTAGGGAATAACGAGCAGTACTTC. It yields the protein CASSYSLGNNEQYF.

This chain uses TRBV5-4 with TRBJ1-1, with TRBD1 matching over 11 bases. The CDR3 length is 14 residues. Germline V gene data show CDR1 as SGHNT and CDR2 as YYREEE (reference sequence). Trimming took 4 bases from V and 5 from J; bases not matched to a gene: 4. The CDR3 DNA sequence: TGTGCCAGCAGCGGGACAGGGGGAGGAACTGAAGCTTTCTTT. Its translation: CASSGTGGGTEAFF.

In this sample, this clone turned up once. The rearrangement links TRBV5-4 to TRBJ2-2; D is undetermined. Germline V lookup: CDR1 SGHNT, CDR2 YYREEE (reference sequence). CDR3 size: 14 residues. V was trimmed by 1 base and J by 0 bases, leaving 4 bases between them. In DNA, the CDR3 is TGTGCCAGCAGCTTGTATACGAACACCGGGGAGCTGTTTTTT. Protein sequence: CASSLYTNTGELFF.

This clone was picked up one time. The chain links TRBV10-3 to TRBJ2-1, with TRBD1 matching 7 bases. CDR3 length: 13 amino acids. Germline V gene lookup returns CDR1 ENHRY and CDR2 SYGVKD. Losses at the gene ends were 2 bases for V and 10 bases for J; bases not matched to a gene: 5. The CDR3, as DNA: TGTGCCATCAGTGAGCGGGACAGTTACGAGCAGTTCTTC. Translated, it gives CAISERDSYEQFF.